This T cell receptor (beta chain) was sequenced for a study of blood T cell repertoires in COVID-19. Turning to the study itself: Acute and convalescent COVID-19 samples came from the United States, Italy and Spain. T cells, B-cell-depleted T cells, or PBMCs provided the cDNA or gDNA that served as material.

In the study's own analysis: Amplification from reference gene primers served as the basis for estimated nucleated cell counts. Using immunoSEQ multiplex PCR, the repertoire was profiled, and TCRdb retains in-frame clones only, with some absent. For V, J and clone size, that table is used; D and trimming come from the DNA. The sample holds approximately 210,000 clones, around 91% seen once. V gave up 1 base and J gave up 2 bases, with 9 bases separating them. The CDR3 runs to 14 residues. Germline V CDR1 and CDR2: SGHDT, YYEEEE. The chain joins TRBV5-6 to TRBJ1-2; tentative D call: TRBD1 (5 bases). Sample: peripheral blood. The sequence was obtained from a middle-aged woman with acute or convalescent COVID-19. CDR3 sequence reads: CASSLRGSNYGYTF. CDR3 in DNA: TGTGCCAGCAGCTTGAGGGGTTCCAACTATGGCTACACCTTC.